This T cell receptor beta chain originates from a study of cytomegalovirus exposure and HLA in healthy donors. Whole-study findings and limits: In vitro testing confirmed three CMV-associated chains as specific for CMV antigens. As a later analysis showed, a missense DCLRE1C variant was linked to trimming of TCR beta V- and J-genes. Later, TCR association rates were found to vary by HLA locus, highest for DRB1 and lowest for HLA-C.

This CDR3 contains 14 residues. J gave up 1 base and V 4 bases, and 1 base lay outside the gene matches. Per the germline V gene, CDR1 is KGHSH and CDR2 is LQKENI. It was with 60 Vbeta and 13 Jbeta primers that the PCR ran. TCRdb's copy holds only in-frame clones and misses some; the assay was immunoSEQ multiplex PCR. The table includes roughly 170,000 clones, 82% detected once. Remarks on this clone: Its antigen is not identified.

V usage is TRBV18 and J usage is TRBJ1-1; 9 bases are shared with TRBD1. Sequenced: PBMCs. The TCR originated in a male donor in good health and CMV-seronegative. CDR3 coding DNA: TGTGCCAGCTCACGGGGACAGGGGAACACTGAAGCTTTCTTT. Its translation: CASSRGQGNTEAFF.